Sequencing of this T cell receptor (beta chain) was carried out in a study of early T cells in non-severe SARS-CoV-2 infection. Study-level background: Unpaired chains resulted from sequencing bulk RNA of unsorted whole blood.

Unique molecular identifiers tagged individual cDNA molecules. One entry per CDR3 protein, called by TCRdb with MiXCR from the 5' RACE reads. This table holds approximately 32,000 distinct CDR3 sequences, around 4% found once. Whole-study findings and limits: VDJdb-based matching was biased toward anti-spike CD8 responses and missed private and CD4 specificities.

Concerning this clonotype: Antigen unknown.

This CDR3 is 16 amino acids long. Between the trimmed V and J ends, which lost 2 bases and 0 bases, there was a span of 13 bases. Germline V CDR1 and CDR2: WNHNN, SYGVQD (reference sequence). The sequenced sample consisted of whole blood. This clonotype originated in an adult who was a healthcare worker with PCR-confirmed SARS-CoV-2 infection or an uninfected control (not recorded which). V usage is TRBV10-1 and J usage is TRBJ1-1; D might be TRBD1 (6 bases). The CDR3 spells CASSETTGRMNTEAFF. Here the CDR3 DNA reads TGCGCCAGCAGTGAGACCACAGGGCGGATGAACACTGAAGCTTTCTTT.